This TCR beta chain came from a study of early T cells in non-severe SARS-CoV-2 infection. Trimming took 5 bases from V and 5 from J, leaving 12 bases between them. This CDR3 has 13 amino acids. Germline V lookup: CDR1 SEHNR, CDR2 FQNEAQ (reference sequence). Individually, cDNA molecules had unique molecular identifiers attached to them. TCRdb ran MiXCR on the 5' RACE reads and lists one entry per CDR3 protein. The top ten hold approximately 1.2% of the sample, which has tens of thousands of distinct CDR3 sequences, 9.5% to 15% seen once. The J gene is TRBJ1-2, the V gene TRBV7-9; unclear D gene. Specimen: whole blood, collected at baseline. This TCR came from an adult who was a healthcare worker with PCR-confirmed SARS-CoV-2 infection or an uninfected control (not recorded which). The donor label of this sample is uncertain. CDR3: CASSPHLGYGYTF. CDR3 DNA: TGTGCCAGCAGCCCTCATCTGGGGTATGGCTACACCTTC.